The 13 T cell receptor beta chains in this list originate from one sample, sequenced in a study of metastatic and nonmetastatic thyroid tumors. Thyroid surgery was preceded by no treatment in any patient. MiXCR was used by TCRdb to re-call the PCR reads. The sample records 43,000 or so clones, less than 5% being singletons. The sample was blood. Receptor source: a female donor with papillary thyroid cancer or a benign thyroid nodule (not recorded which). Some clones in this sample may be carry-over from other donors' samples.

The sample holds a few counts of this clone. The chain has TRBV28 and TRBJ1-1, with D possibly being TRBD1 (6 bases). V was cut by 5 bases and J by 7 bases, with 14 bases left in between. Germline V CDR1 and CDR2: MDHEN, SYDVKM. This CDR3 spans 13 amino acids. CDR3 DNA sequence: TGTGCCAGCAGTCCAAGGGGACAAATTGAAGCTTTCTTT. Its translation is CASSPRGQIEAFF.

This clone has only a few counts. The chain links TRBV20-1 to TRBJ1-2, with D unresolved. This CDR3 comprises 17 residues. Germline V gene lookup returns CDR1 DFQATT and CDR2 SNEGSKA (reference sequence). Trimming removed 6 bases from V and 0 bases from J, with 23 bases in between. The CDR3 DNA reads TGCAGTGCCCGAAGGGCGGGGAGTGCGAGCGCTAACTATGGCTACACCTTC. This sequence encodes CSARRAGSASANYGYTF.

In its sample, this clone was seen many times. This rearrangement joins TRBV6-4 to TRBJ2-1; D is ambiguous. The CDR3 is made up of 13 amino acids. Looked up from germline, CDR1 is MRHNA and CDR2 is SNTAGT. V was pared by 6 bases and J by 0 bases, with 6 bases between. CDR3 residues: CASSESSYNEQFF. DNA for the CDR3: TGTGCCAGCAGCGAGAGCTCCTACAATGAGCAGTTCTTC.

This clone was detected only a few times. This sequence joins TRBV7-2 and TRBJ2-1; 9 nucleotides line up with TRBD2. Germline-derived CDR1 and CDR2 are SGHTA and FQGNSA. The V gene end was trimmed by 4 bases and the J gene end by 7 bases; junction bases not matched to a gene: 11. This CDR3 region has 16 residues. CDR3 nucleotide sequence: TGTGCCAGCAGCTCGCGGACTAGCGAAGTACATAATGAGCAGTTCTTC. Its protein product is CASSSRTSEVHNEQFF.

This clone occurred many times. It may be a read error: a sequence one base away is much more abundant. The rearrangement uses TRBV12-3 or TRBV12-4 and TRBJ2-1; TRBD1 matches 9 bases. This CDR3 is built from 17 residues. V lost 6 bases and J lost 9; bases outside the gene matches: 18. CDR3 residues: CASSHRDRDRADSEQFF. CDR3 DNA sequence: TGTGCCAGCAGCCACCGGGACAGGGACAGGGCAGACAGTGAGCAGTTCTTC.

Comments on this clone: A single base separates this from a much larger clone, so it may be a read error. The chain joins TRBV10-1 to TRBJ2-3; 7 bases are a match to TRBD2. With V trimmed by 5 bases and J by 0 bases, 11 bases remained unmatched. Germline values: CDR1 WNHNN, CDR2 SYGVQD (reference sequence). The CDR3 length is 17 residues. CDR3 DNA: TGCGCCAGCAGTCCGGACAAGCGGGATTGGAGCACAGATACGCAGTATTTT. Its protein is CASSPDKRDWSTDTQYF.

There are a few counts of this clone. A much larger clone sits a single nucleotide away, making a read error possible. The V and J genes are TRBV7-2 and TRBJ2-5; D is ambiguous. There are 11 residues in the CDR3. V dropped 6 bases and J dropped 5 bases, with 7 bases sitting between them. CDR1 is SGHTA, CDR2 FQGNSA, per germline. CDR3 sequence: CASRSSETQYF. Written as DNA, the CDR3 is TGTGCCAGCAGAAGCAGTGAGACCCAGTACTTC.

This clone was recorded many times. DNA for the CDR3: TGCAGTGCTAAACTAGCGGGAGAATACGAGCAGTTCTTC. It yields the protein CSAKLAGEYEQFF. The chain links TRBV20-1 to TRBJ2-1, with 11 bases matching TRBD2. This CDR3 has 13 amino acids. With 4 bases clipped from V and 10 bases from J, the junction kept 6 bases outside the gene matches. Germline V CDR1 and CDR2: DFQATT, SNEGSKA (reference sequence).

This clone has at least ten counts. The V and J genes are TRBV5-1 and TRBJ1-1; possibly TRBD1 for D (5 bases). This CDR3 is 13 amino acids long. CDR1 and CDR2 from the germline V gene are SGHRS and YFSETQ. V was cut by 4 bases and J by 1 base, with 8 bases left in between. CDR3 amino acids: CASSRGQNTEAFF. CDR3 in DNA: TGCGCCAGCAGCCGGGGCCAGAACACTGAAGCTTTCTTT.

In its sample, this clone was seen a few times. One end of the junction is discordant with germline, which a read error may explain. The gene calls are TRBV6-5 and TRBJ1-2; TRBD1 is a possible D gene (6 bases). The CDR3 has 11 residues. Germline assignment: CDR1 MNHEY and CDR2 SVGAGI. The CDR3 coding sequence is TGTGCCAGCAGCTTAGATACAGGGATTTCTTTC. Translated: CASSLDTGISF.

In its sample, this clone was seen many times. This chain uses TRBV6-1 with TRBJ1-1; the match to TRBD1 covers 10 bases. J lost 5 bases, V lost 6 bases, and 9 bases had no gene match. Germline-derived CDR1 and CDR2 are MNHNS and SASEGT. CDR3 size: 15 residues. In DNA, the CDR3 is TGTGCCAGCAGCGGACAGGGGGTAGGAGAGACTGAAGCTTTCTTT. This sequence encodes CASSGQGVGETEAFF.

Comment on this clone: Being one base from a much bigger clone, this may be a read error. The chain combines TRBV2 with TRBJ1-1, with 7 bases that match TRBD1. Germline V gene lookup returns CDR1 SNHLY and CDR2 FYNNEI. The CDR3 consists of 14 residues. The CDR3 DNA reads TGCGCCAGCAAGGGACAGTCGGTGATCACTGAAGCTTTCTTT. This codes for CASKGQSVITEAFF.

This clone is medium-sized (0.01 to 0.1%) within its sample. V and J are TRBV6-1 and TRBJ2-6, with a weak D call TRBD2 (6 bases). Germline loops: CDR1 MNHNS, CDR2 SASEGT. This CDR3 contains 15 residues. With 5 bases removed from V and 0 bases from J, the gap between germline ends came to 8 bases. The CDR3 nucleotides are TGTGCCAGCAGTTTCGGGGGCTCTGGGGCCAACGTCCTGACTTTC. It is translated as CASSFGGSGANVLTF.